This T cell receptor beta chain stems from a study of cytomegalovirus exposure and HLA in healthy donors. 60 Vbeta and 13 Jbeta primers were used in PCR. Profiling relied on immunoSEQ multiplex PCR, and the TCRdb table lists in-frame clones only, not all of them. This sample has 120,000 or so clones, with around 72% found just once. Whole-study results and caveats: With further analysis later on, most CMV-associated TCR beta chains appeared HLA-restricted. Later work found that TCR association rates differed between HLA loci; DRB1 had the most and HLA-C the fewest. Sequencing likely caused a cluster of highly shared sequence variants.

Germline values: CDR1 MNHEY, CDR2 SMNVEV (reference sequence). V gave up 5 bases and J gave up 1 base, with 11 bases separating them. The CDR3 has 14 amino acids. With regard to this clone: What it binds is not known.

The J gene is TRBJ1-1, the V gene TRBV27; a weak D match, TRBD1 (6 bases). The clonotype originates from a woman aged 45-65 years in good health and CMV-seropositive. Sequencing was carried out using PBMCs. The CDR3 nucleotides are TGTGCCAGCAGTCCAGGGGCAGCGAACACTGAAGCTTTCTTT. Translating gives CASSPGAANTEAFF.